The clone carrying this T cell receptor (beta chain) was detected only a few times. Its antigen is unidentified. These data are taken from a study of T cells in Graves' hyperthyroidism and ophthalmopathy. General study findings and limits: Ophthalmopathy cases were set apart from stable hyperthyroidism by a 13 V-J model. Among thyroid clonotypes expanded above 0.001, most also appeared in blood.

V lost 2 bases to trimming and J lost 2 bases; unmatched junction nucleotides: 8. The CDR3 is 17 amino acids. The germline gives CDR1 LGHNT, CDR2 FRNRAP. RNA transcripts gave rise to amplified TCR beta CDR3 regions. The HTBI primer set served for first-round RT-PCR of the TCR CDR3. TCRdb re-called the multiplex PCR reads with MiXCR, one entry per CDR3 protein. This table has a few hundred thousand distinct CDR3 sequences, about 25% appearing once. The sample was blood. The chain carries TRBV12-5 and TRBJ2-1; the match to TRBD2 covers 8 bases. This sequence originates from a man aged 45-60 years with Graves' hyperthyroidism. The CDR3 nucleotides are TGTGCTAGTGGTTTGCCTTTAGCGGGACGCACCTACAATGAGCAGTTCTTC. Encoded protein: CASGLPLAGRTYNEQFF. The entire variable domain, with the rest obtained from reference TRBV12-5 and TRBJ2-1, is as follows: DARVTQTPRHKVTEMGQEVTMRCQPILGHNTVFWYRQTMMQGLELLAYFRNRAPLDDSGMPKDRFSAEMPDATLATLKIQPSEPRDSAVYFCASGLPLAGRTYNEQFFGPGTRLTVL.